This T cell receptor (beta chain) was profiled in a study of blood T cell repertoires in COVID-19 (dated by TCRdb to 2018 to 2020). General notes on the study: Samples covering the acute and convalescent phases of COVID-19 were provided by collaborators in the United States, Italy and Spain. The prospective study material was composed of cDNA or gDNA derived from T cells, B-cell-depleted T cells, or PBMCs. The dataset comprised deeply sampled blood TCRbeta repertoires from subjects exposed to, actively infected with, or recovered from COVID-19. The repertoires were released in a freely available public database intended as a resource for research on the immune response to SARS-CoV-2. The samples were drawn from the first 160 participants of the ongoing ImmuneRACE study and from under 1,500 subjects provided by 6 global collaborators. Sample metadata almost always included a de-identified subject ID, COVID-19 status, age in years and sex. Where available, HLA class I and class II types were obtained from metadata supplied by the sample provider rather than from assay-based typing.

This clone was found once. What this receptor recognizes is not known. No base-level quality is on record; no much larger clone is a single base apart. The study at large found these results: Clinical and demographic metadata were provided uncurated, with the amount varying by source and participant.

TCRbeta CDR3 regions were amplified from genomic DNA by means of the immunoSEQ Assay, a bias-controlled multiplex PCR. Processing in the source paper ran as follows. The number of nucleated cells in each sample was estimated by amplification of reference gene primers within the assay. To quantify the absolute abundance of each unique TCRbeta CDR3 rearrangement, sequence reads were collapsed and filtered. For each sample, productive Simpson clonality was calculated as the square root of Simpson's diversity index over productive rearrangements. Sourced from immuneACCESS, this table was stored by TCRdb with only in-frame sequences that have V and J called. A share of the clones is absent; for the studies checked, an unresolved V gene accounts for under half, and the remainder has no known explanation. That table is the source of V, J and clone size, and D and trimming were worked out from the DNA. The sample table contains approximately 140,000 clones; only one count was recorded for just over 85% of them. The ten largest account for about 1.5% of the sample.

Each collaborating institution followed its own protocols to collect whole blood in K2EDTA tubes. For TCRbeta analysis, collaborators shipped samples in one of three forms: frozen whole blood, isolated PBMCs, or DNA extracted from either of those sample types. The source material was peripheral blood. The receptor's source is a woman in her fifties or sixties with acute or convalescent COVID-19.

The sequenced DNA: TGTGCCAGCAGTTACCTCAGGGGGGAAGCTTTCTTT. Translated, it gives CASSYLRGEAFF. The sequence links TRBV6-2 or TRBV6-3 to TRBJ1-1; 7 of the junction bases match TRBD1. The CDR3 covers 12 residues, taking in both the cysteine and the phenylalanine. Left in the record is the CDR3 DNA by itself, 36 bases read in frame from the first base. CDR1 and CDR2 were assigned from the germline V gene as MNHEY and SVGEGT. V ends up 2 bases short and J 8 bases short, with an unmatched junction base count of 2.